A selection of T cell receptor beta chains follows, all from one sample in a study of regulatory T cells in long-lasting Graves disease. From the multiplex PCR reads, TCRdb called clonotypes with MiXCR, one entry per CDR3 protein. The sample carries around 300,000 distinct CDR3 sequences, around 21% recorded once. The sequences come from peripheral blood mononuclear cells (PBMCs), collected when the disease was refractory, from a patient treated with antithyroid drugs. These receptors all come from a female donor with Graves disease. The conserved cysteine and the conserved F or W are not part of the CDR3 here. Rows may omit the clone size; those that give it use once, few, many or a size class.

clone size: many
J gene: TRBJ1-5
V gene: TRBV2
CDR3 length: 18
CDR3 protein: ASSEGAGGGPNFGNQPQH

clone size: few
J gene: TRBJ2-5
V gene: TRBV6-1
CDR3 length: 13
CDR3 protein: ASSLGGPGRETQY

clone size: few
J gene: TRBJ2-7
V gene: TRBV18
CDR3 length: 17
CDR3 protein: ASSSLPGLAGGPDREQY

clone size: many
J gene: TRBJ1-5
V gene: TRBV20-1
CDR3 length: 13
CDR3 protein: SASESGALNQPQH

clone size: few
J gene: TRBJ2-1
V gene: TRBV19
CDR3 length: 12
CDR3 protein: ASSGTSPENEQF

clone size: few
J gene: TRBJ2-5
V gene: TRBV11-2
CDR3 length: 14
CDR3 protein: ASSARDLDWQETQY

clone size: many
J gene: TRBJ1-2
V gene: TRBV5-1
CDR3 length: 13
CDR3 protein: ASSLNHQANYGYT

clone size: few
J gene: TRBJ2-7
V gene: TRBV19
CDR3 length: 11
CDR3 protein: ASSRSGVEEQY

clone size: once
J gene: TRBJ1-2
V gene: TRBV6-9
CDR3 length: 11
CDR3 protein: ASSYSQGFGYT

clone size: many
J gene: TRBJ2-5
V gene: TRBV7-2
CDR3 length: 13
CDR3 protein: ASSLATGGGETQY

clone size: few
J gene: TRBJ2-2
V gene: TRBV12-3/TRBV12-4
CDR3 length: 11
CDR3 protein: ASSLTGPGELF

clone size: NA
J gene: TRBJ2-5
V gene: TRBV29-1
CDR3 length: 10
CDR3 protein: SAGPPSETQY

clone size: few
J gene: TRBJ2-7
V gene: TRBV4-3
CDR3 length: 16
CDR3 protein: ASSQDGTSGSSFHEQY

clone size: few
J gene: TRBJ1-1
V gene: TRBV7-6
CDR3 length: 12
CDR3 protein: ASSSPGSNTEAF

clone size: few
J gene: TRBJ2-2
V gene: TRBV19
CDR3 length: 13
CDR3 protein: ASSRRTDNTGELF

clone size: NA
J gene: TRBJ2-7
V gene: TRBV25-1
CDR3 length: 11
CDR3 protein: ASSAGHVYEQY

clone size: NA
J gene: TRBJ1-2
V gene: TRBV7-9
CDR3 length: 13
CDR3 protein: ASSDSEGPNYGYT

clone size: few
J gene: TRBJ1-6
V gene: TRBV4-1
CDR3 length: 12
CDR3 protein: ASSRGQPNSPLH

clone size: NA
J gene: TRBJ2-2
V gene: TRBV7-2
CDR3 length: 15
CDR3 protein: ASSRDRAPANTGELF

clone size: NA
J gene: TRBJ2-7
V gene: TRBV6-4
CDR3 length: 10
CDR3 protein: ASSERGGEQY

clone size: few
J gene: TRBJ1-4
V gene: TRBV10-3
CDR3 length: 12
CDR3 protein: AISESSTNEKLF

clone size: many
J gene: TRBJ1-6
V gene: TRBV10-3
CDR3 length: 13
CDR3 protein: ATTSGGHTGSPLH

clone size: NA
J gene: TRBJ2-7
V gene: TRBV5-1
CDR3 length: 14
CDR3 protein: ASSFSLAAYSYEQY